This entry features one T cell receptor (beta chain) sequence. This clonotype was found many times. No cognate antigen has been identified for it. No much larger clonotype is one base removed from it; base qualities were not supplied. TCR beta CDR3 regions were amplified from RNA transcripts. The TCR CDR3 was subjected to a first round of RT-PCR using the HTBI primer set and the Qiagen OneStep RT-PCR kit. Libraries were constructed in a second round of multiplex PCR, after which size selection and purification were carried out. The libraries were sequenced on an Illumina HiSeq2000 using paired-end 100 bp reads. In the paper's pipeline: SOAPnuke was used to process the raw data, removing reads that contained adapters or uncalled bases, had a mean Phred below 15, or lacked an exact match to the constant primer or identifier. COPE v1.2.5 was used to merge the high-quality paired reads, and each unique nucleotide sequence was defined as a clonotype. MiTCR v1.1 was used to align clonotypes to the IMGT TRBV, TRBD and TRBJ reference segments. The analysis included only V-J combinations with a frequency above 0.0001, which together covered 99% to 99.2% of the repertoires. The TCS score was defined as F50 (clonal expansion) divided by E x V (chaos), with BLOSUM62-based TCRdist calculated between CDR3 peptides within each V-J. Welch's t-statistics and random forest reduced roughly 540 V-J features to 10 to 15, which were used in a naive Bayes classifier (R e1071). Through fastp at Q25 and MiXCR, TCRdb rebuilt clones from the public reads, retaining in-frame beta chains. Rows with a matching CDR3 protein are joined into one entry that keeps the most common DNA and genes. These V and J calls rely on TCRdb rather than the paper's analysis. The sample includes some 500,000 distinct CDR3 sequences, with roughly 14% observed a single time. Jointly, the top ten make up under 20% of the sample.

The data were obtained in a study of T cells in Graves' hyperthyroidism and ophthalmopathy (dated by TCRdb to the late 2010s). Looking at the study overall: Peripheral blood was collected at initial diagnosis, before any treatment. To identify distinguishing TCR V-J signatures, a discovery cohort of some 100 patients was used, comprising some 45 with Graves' ophthalmopathy and under 60 with stable Graves' hyperthyroidism. Prospective prediction of ophthalmopathy was tested in an independent validation cohort consisting of 18 hyperthyroidism patients and 15 or so patients who later progressed to ophthalmopathy. The roughly 100 discovery patients were randomly split 7:3 into training and test sets. In several Graves' hyperthyroidism patients, the study also compared T-cell repertoires from thyroid tissue with T-cell repertoires from blood. Once sampling was done, hyperthyroidism patients were given methimazole at a starting dose of 30 mg daily, whereas ophthalmopathy patients were given high-dose intravenous methylprednisolone. According to the paper, TCR Vbeta CDR3 sequencing was carried out on more than 120 peripheral blood samples, which came from more than 40 ophthalmopathy, approximately 78 hyperthyroidism and 17 progressor patients.

The paper's findings and limits, for the study overall: Ophthalmopathy was separated from stable hyperthyroidism by a 13 V-J signature model, with about 86% sensitivity and approximately 81% specificity obtained in cross-validation and 80%/75% obtained in testing. No statistical method was used to set the sample size in advance, and investigators knew the group allocation. Blood samples also contained most of the expanded thyroid clonotypes (frequency above 0.001), which suggests that blood repertoires may reflect thyroid immune responses. In validation, the model predicted progression to ophthalmopathy with approximately 69% sensitivity and 72% to 85% specificity, a median of about 6 months before onset.

Including cysteine and phenylalanine, the CDR3 has 15 amino acids. The kept DNA is CDR3 alone, 45 bases in frame from the first base. Ends trimmed: V by 4 bases, J by 4 bases; bases unmatched to a gene: 4. As encoded in the germline V gene, CDR1 is SGHTA while CDR2 is FQGTGA. Stable Graves' hyperthyroidism was defined as no progression to ophthalmopathy during 18 months of follow-up. The hyperthyroidism patients were between 18 and 65 years old and newly diagnosed, with a disease duration of less than 2 months. Exclusion was applied to patients with uncontrolled infections, other autoimmune diseases, pregnancy or lactation. Diagnoses relied on clinical symptoms, serum thyroxine and TRAb, thyroid ultrasound and orbital computed tomography. PBMCs were separated from under 11 ml of fresh peripheral blood using Ficoll-Paque density gradient centrifugation. Total RNA was extracted using Trizol reagent, and RNA quality was assessed on an Agilent 2100 Bioanalyzer.

The chain is made from TRBV7-3 and TRBJ2-1; the central 10 bases match TRBD2. Sequenced material: blood. The sequence came from a young woman with Graves' hyperthyroidism. CDR3 region: CASSWTSGIYNEQFF. The nucleotide sequence is TGTGCCAGCAGCTGGACTAGCGGTATATACAATGAGCAGTTCTTC.